The clone carrying this T cell receptor (beta chain) has just a few counts. The CDR3 consists of 15 residues. Germline values: CDR1 MGHRA, CDR2 YSYEKL. Trimming left V 1 base short and J 5 bases short, with 14 bases between. Libraries were prepared by immunoSEQ multiplex PCR; TCRdb keeps only in-frame clonotypes and omits some of them. The profile shows about 180,000 clones, approximately 92% of them singletons. The record originates from a study of control samples from healthy donors and cancer patients. The TCR was taken from a young man in good health. The rearrangement uses TRBV4-1 and TRBJ1-1; D is possibly TRBD1 (5 bases). The sequencing sample was made of blood. This CDR3 reads CASSQGGILRTEAFF. In DNA, the CDR3 is TGCGCCAGCAGCCAAGGGGGCATTCTACGAACTGAAGCTTTCTTT.